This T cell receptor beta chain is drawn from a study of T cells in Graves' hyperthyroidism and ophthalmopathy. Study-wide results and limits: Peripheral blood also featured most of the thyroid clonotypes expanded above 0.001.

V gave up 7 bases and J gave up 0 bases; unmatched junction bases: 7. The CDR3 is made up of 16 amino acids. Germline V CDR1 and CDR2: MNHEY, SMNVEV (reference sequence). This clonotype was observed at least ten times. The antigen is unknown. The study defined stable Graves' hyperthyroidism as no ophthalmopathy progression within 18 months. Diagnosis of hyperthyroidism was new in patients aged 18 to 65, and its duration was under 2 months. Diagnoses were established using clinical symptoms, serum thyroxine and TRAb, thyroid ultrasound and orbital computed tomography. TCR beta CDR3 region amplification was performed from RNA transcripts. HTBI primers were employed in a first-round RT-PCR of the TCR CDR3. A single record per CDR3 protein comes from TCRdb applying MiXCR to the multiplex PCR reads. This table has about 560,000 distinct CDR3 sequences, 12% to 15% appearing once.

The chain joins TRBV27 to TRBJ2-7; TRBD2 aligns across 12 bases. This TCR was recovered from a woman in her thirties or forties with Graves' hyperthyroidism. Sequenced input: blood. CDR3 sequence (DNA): TGTGCCAGCATCAGAAGGACTAGCGGGACCTCCTACGAGCAGTACTTC. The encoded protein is CASIRRTSGTSYEQYF.